This entry features one T cell receptor (beta chain) sequence. A read error may be the cause here, since a much bigger clone is one base away. The data derive from a study of T cells in Graves' hyperthyroidism and ophthalmopathy. TCR beta CDR3 regions were amplified from RNA. HTBI primers were used for first-round RT-PCR of the TCR CDR3. TCRdb re-called the multiplex PCR reads with MiXCR, one entry per CDR3 protein. The sample holds a few hundred thousand distinct CDR3 sequences, approximately 15% seen once. There are 13 residues in the CDR3. The ends were cut back, 8 bases at V and 4 bases at J, with 14 bases in the middle. CDR1 is SNHLY, CDR2 FYNNEI, per germline.

The receptor was isolated from a woman aged 30 to 39 with Graves' hyperthyroidism that later progressed to Graves' ophthalmopathy. The chain has TRBV2 and TRBJ1-1; TRBD1 might be the D (6 bases). Sample: blood. CDR3: CASGLDSPTEAFF. In DNA, the CDR3 is TGTGCCAGCGGCCTGGACAGTCCCACTGAAGCTTTCTTT.